What follows are 2 T cell receptor beta chains derived from one specimen sequenced in a study of OX40 agonist ivuxolimab in advanced cancers. Some clones are missing from TCRdb's copy, which holds only in-frame ones; the method was immunoSEQ multiplex PCR. Of about 62,000 clones in the sample, less than 85% were seen once. The sequenced sample was CD4+ or CD8+ T cells sorted from blood, obtained in a trial of the OX40 agonist ivuxolimab. The receptors here all came from an adult with an advanced solid tumor such as melanoma, head and neck, liver or kidney cancer.

The chain recombines TRBV10-3 with TRBJ2-3, with 7 bases matching TRBD1. With V trimmed by 2 bases and J by 5 bases, 10 bases remained unmatched. Per the germline V gene, CDR1 is ENHRY and CDR2 is SYGVKD. The length of the CDR3 is 16 residues. The CDR3 DNA follows: TGTGCCATCAGTGAGCCAGGGCAGGGGGTTGGAGATACGCAGTATTTT. Amino acids: CAISEPGQGVGDTQYF.

Concerning this clone: An end of the junction does not agree with germline; a read error may underlie this. The sample contains more than one DNA sequence encoding this CDR3. V and J are TRBV29-1 and TRBJ2-1; 8 nucleotides match TRBD1. Germline CDR1 reads SQVTM; CDR2 reads ANQGSEA. This CDR3 is 10 amino acids long. CDR3 DNA: TGTAGCGTGGGACAGGAGGAGCAGTTCTTC. Protein: CSVGQEEQFF.